This T cell receptor beta chain was sequenced in a study of blood T cell repertoires in COVID-19. Study-level background: Some COVID-19 samples were acute and others convalescent; all came from the United States, Italy and Spain. T cells, B-cell-depleted T cells, or PBMCs provided the cDNA or gDNA that served as material.

CDR3 size: 13 residues. CDR1 SGHRS and CDR2 YFSETQ come from the germline V gene. V was cut by 2 bases and J by 9 bases, with 12 bases left in between. The repertoire was sequenced with immunoSEQ multiplex PCR; TCRdb's copy has only in-frame clones and lacks some. The sample has around 340,000 clones, 88% seen once; the top ten hold 0.95% to 1.1%. The study drew participants aged about 18 to 89 years from under 30 US areas. Participant reports of clinical history set cohort assignment. This chain connects TRBV5-1 to TRBJ2-1, with D possibly matching TRBD2 (6 bases). The sequenced sample was PBMCs or T cells enriched from blood (not recorded which). The origin of this receptor is a woman in her twenties or thirties who had been exposed to COVID-19. CDR3 DNA: TGCGCCAGCAGCTTTAATAGCGGACGTGAGCAGTTCTTC. Amino acids: CASSFNSGREQFF.